This TCR beta chain was sequenced for a study of low-dose radiotherapy and immunotherapy resistance in tumors (dated by TCRdb to between 2022 and 2023). The study in broad terms: In Cohort 1, each fraction delivered 0.5 Gy every 2 weeks, and the prescribed total PTV dose was 6.5 Gy. Randomization of trial participants into treatment groups was not performed. Starting on cycle 1 day 1, patients took 300 mg of aspirin by mouth once a day for four cycles. For Cohort 2, the dose was 1 Gy per fraction given every two weeks, adding up to 13 Gy in total across 26 weeks. Cyclophosphamide 200 mg/m2 was administered intravenously every two weeks, one day before each radiation and immunotherapy administration. Eight patients were included in the translational analysis, namely three from the first dose cohort plus the first five from the second dose cohort. Patients were given nivolumab as a 240 mg flat dose every two weeks and ipilimumab at 1 mg/kg every six weeks, with both drugs delivered intravenously.

The sample was run on an Illumina HiSeq 2500. First-strand cDNA was synthesized using Superscript III and a set of TRAV- and TRBV-specific primers, so that both TCRalpha and TCRbeta chains were covered. TCRs were amplified with Phusion for around 21 PCR cycles, with a constant-region primer paired with the adapter attached to the V primers. Isolated mRNA was amplified with the MessageAmp II aRNA Amplification Kit, using a roughly 16-hour in vitro transcription at 37°C. The Dynabeads mRNA DIRECT Purification Kit was used to isolate the mRNA for TCR sequencing. Indexed Illumina adapters were added in a second Phusion PCR of 25 cycles, after which AMPure XP beads were used to purify the products. In the source study's methods: Custom Perl scripts pooled TCR sequences encoding the same protein, removed out-of-frame sequences and computed each clonotype's abundance. TCR sequences supported by only a single read were excluded from analysis. The metrics used to describe the repertoires included Shannon entropy, Gini index, clonality, richness, and the frequency of TCRs shared between repertoires. The public reads were reprocessed in TCRdb via fastp at Q25 and MiXCR, keeping in-frame beta chains. CDR3 protein duplicates are merged, each entry listing the most common genes and DNA. In this record, the V and J calls reflect TCRdb's handling and not the investigators' own analysis. The sample table lists tens of thousands of distinct CDR3 sequences, approximately 31% of them with a count of one. The ten largest clones take up 11% of the sample.

Points on this clonotype: Its antigen remains unidentified. A far larger clone is one base from this, pointing to a likely read error.

CDR1 ENHRY and CDR2 SYGVKD were looked up in the germline V gene. Deletion took 3 bases off V and 0 bases off J, with a span of 11 bases between the germline ends. The CDR3 sequence holds 16 residues, the cysteine and phenylalanine included. Only CDR3 DNA is held: 48 bases, read in frame from base 1. The time point label of this sample denotes: before trial treatment. The donors took part in RACIN, a single-arm, phase I, dose-escalation trial that combined nivolumab, ipilimumab, aspirin, low-dose cyclophosphamide and low-dose radiotherapy. To be eligible, a patient needed to have an advanced solid tumor that was TIL-negative.

The receptor chain draws on TRBV10-3 and TRBJ2-2; TRBD1 might be the D gene, on 6 matching bases. The specimen was PBMCs, collected before treatment. The TCR comes from a female donor with ovarian cancer. The DNA is TGTGCCATCAGTGAAACCCAGGGGACGAACACCGGGGAGCTGTTTTTT. Its amino acids are CAISETQGTNTGELFF.